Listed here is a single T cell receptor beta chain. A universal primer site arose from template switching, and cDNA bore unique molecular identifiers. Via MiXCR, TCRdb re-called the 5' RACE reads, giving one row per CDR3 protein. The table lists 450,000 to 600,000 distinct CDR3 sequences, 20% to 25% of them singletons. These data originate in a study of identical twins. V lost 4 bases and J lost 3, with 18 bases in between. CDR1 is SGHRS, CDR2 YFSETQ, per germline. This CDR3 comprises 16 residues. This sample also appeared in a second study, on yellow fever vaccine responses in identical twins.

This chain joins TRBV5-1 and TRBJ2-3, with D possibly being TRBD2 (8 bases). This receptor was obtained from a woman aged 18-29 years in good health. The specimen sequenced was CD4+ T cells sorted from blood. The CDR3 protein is CASSPRQGGRTDTQYF. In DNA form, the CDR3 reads TGCGCCAGCAGCCCCAGACAGGGCGGGAGGACAGATACGCAGTATTTT.